This T cell receptor beta chain comes out of a study of OX40 agonist ivuxolimab in advanced cancers. For the study at large: Treatment of patients was with ivuxolimab, an agonistic anti-OX40 (CD134) antibody. Study results and limitations: The CD4+ and CD8+ T cells in the blood had expanded clonally by week 6 at 0.1 to 3.0 mg/kg.

The germline V gene encodes CDR1 MNHNY and CDR2 SVGAGI (reference sequence). There are 15 residues in the CDR3. Trimming shortened V by 4 bases and J by 2 bases, and 15 bases separated the two germline ends. Patients with a history of autoimmune disease or on systemic immunosuppression were excluded. The sampling schedule covered blood at baseline, cycle 4 day 1, and cycle 7 day 1. Using immunoSEQ multiplex PCR, the repertoire was profiled, and TCRdb retains in-frame clones only, with some absent. The sample includes fewer than 90,000 clones, 89% of them seen just once. Of note for this clone: Antigen specificity is unknown.

The chain joins TRBV6-6 to TRBJ2-7; D tentatively fits TRBD1 or TRBD2 (5 bases each). This sequence originates from an adult with an advanced solid tumor such as melanoma, head and neck, liver or kidney cancer. Source: CD4+ or CD8+ T cells sorted from blood, taken in a trial of the OX40 agonist ivuxolimab. CDR3 amino acids: CASSFGGIQAYEQYF. Written as DNA, the CDR3 is TGTGCCAGCAGTTTCGGAGGCATACAGGCCTACGAGCAGTACTTC.